Shown below are 29 T cell receptor beta chains from a single sample sequenced in a study of blood T cell repertoires in COVID-19. Profiling relied on immunoSEQ multiplex PCR, and the TCRdb table lists in-frame clones only, not all of them. In the table there are some 100,000 clones, 84% of which are singletons. The source material was peripheral blood. Every receptor here comes from a woman in her 50s with acute or convalescent COVID-19.

The chain links TRBV7-3 to TRBJ1-6, with 10 bases that match TRBD1. Germline CDR1 and CDR2: SGHTA and FQGTGA. The CDR3 is made up of 15 amino acids. Trimming removed 3 bases from V and 11 bases from J; junction bases left unmatched: 7. Here the CDR3 DNA reads TGTGCCAGCAGCTTGGCCGGGACAGGGGTTACACCCCTCCACTTT. Its translation: CASSLAGTGVTPLHF.

The rearrangement links TRBV11-1 to TRBJ1-2; tentative D call: TRBD1 (5 bases). V was clipped by 5 bases and J by 4 bases, with 11 bases between them. In germline, CDR1 is SGHAT, CDR2 FQDESV (reference sequence). The CDR3 runs to 13 residues. As DNA, the CDR3 is TGTGCCAGCAGCCCCGGACACTCCTATGGCTACACCTTC. The encoded protein is CASSPGHSYGYTF.

The CDR3 DNA is TGTGCCAGCAGCCAACGGACTAGTTCCATCAATGAGCAGTTCTTC. Protein product: CASSQRTSSINEQFF. This chain uses TRBV4-2 with TRBJ2-1; 7 bases align to TRBD2. Germline-derived CDR1 and CDR2 are LGHNA and YNFKEQ. J was trimmed by 6 bases and V by 2 bases; bases with no gene match: 7. The length of the CDR3 is 15 residues.

The chain uses TRBV14 and TRBJ2-1; 10 bases map to TRBD1. The V segment lost 1 base and the J segment 15 bases; nucleotides outside the gene matches: 6. Germline V gene data show CDR1 as SGHDN and CDR2 as FVKESK. The CDR3 contains 13 residues. CDR3 nucleotide sequence: TGTGCCAGCAGCCAAGCGAGACAGGGGGCCCCGTTCTTC. Protein sequence: CASSQARQGAPFF.

The chain couples TRBV19 to TRBJ1-5, with TRBD1 as a possible D gene (5 bases). V was clipped by 6 bases and J by 4 bases, with 22 bases between them. This CDR3 comprises 17 residues. Germline assignment: CDR1 LNHDA and CDR2 SQIVND (reference sequence). CDR3 protein: CASRDMQTGPKNQPQHF. CDR3 nucleotides: TGTGCCAGTAGGGACATGCAGACCGGCCCCAAAAATCAGCCCCAGCATTTT.

The rearrangement joins TRBV6-1 to TRBJ2-2; TRBD2 aligns across 7 bases. V was clipped by 2 bases and J by 2 bases; unmatched bases: 5. This CDR3 is built from 16 residues. The germline CDR1 and CDR2 sequences are MNHNS and SASEGT. This CDR3 is CASSESGTTNTGELFF. CDR3 nucleotide sequence: TGTGCCAGCAGTGAATCAGGGACTACCAACACCGGGGAGCTGTTTTTT.

The chain joins TRBV7-6 to TRBJ2-3; 11 nucleotides agree with TRBD2. The CDR3 consists of 16 residues. Looked up from germline, CDR1 is SGHVS and CDR2 is FNYEAQ. V trimming: 4 bases; J trimming: 1 base; junction bases outside the gene matches: 4. CDR3 sequence reads: CASSSPTSGGTDTQYF. The DNA of the CDR3 is TGTGCCAGCAGCTCGCCGACTAGCGGGGGCACAGATACGCAGTATTTT.

The J gene is TRBJ1-4, the V gene TRBV11-1; no firm D call. V gave up 3 bases and J gave up 0 bases, with 11 bases separating them. The V gene's germline CDR1 is SGHAT and CDR2 FQDESV (reference sequence). There are 16 residues in the CDR3. The CDR3: CASSFAPGTTNEKLFF. CDR3 DNA sequence: TGTGCCAGCAGCTTCGCCCCGGGGACAACTAATGAAAAACTGTTTTTT.

This sequence joins TRBV10-3 and TRBJ2-6, with unresolved D. V lost 2 bases and J 4 bases, leaving 9 bases between the germline ends. Looked up from germline, CDR1 is ENHRY and CDR2 is SYGVKD. This CDR3 has 15 amino acids. CDR3 amino acids: CAISETEAGANVLTF. The CDR3 DNA reads TGTGCCATCAGTGAGACAGAAGCCGGGGCCAACGTCCTGACTTTC.

The rearrangement joins TRBV10-3 to TRBJ2-2; 11 bases line up with TRBD2. The V gene end was trimmed by 0 bases and the J gene end by 4 bases; junction bases not matched to a gene: 1. This CDR3 is built from 16 residues. Germline assignment: CDR1 ENHRY and CDR2 SYGVKD. The CDR3 loop is CAISESSGGATGELFF. The CDR3 DNA is TGTGCCATCAGTGAGTCTAGCGGGGGGGCCACCGGGGAGCTGTTTTTT.

In its sample, this clone was seen once. The chain links TRBV19 to TRBJ1-4; 7 nucleotides align to TRBD1. CDR3 length: 14 amino acids. After removal of 7 bases from V and 4 bases from J, the junction contained 6 bases not matched to a gene. Germline V CDR1 and CDR2: LNHDA, SQIVND (reference sequence). CDR3 DNA: TGTGCCAGTACACGGGACAGATATAATGAAAAACTGTTTTTT. Translating gives CASTRDRYNEKLFF.

This clone has just a few counts. The chain is built from TRBV1 and TRBJ1-2; the tabulated D call, TRBD1, remains unverified against the DNA. TRBV1 represents a pseudogene. The CDR3 spans 12 residues. CDR3: CTSSHSGCGYTF. DNA for the CDR3: TGCACCAGCAGCCATTCAGGGTGTGGCTACACCTTC.

This chain links TRBV27 with TRBJ1-2; 7 positions match TRBD1. CDR3 size: 16 residues. CDR1 and CDR2 (germline): MNHEY, SMNVEV (reference sequence). The V segment lost 5 bases and the J segment 4 bases; nucleotides outside the gene matches: 13. The CDR3 bases are TGTGCCAGCAGTCTTGTCGGGACAGCCACCTCCTATGGCTACACCTTC. It specifies CASSLVGTATSYGYTF.

In DNA, the CDR3 is TGTGCCTGGAGATGGAGCGACAGATGGTACGAGCAGTACTTC. Protein sequence: CAWRWSDRWYEQYF. This chain connects TRBV30 to TRBJ2-7, with D possibly matching TRBD1 (5 bases). The CDR3 sequence is 14 residues long. V was trimmed by 3 bases and J by 4 bases, leaving 16 bases between them. Germline-derived CDR1 and CDR2 are GTSNPN and SVGIG (reference sequence).

This clone was recorded a few times. This CDR3 reads CASSIGRGRNQPQHF. The DNA of the CDR3 is TGTGCCAGTAGTATTGGCAGGGGAAGGAATCAGCCCCAGCATTTT. The chain joins TRBV19 to TRBJ1-5; perhaps TRBD1 as D (6 bases). The CDR3 sequence is 15 residues long. Per germline, CDR1 LNHDA and CDR2 SQIVND (reference sequence). Trimming stripped 3 bases from V and 4 bases from J, with 13 bases between.

The V call is TRBV6-5, the J call TRBJ1-1; tentatively, D is TRBD1 (6 bases). The CDR3 consists of 13 residues. Germline V gene lookup returns CDR1 MNHEY and CDR2 SVGAGI. V was cut by 2 bases and J by 3 bases, with 7 bases left in between. CDR3 loop: CASSYRGYTEAFF. In DNA form, the CDR3 reads TGTGCCAGCAGTTACAGGGGGTACACTGAAGCTTTCTTT.

This rearrangement joins TRBV18 to TRBJ1-2, with D possibly being TRBD1 (6 bases). The CDR3 extends over 15 amino acids. The germline V gene encodes CDR1 KGHSH and CDR2 LQKENI. The V and J ends lost 3 bases and 4 bases respectively, with 15 bases between them. CDR3 coding DNA: TGTGCCAGCTCACCGACCCGGGACACTGGCTATGGCTACACCTTC. Residues: CASSPTRDTGYGYTF. Drawing the rest from reference TRBV18 and TRBJ1-2, the complete variable domain is NAGVMQNPRHLVRRRGQEARLRCSPMKGHSHVYWYRQLPEEGLKFMVYLQKENIIDESGMPKERFSAEFPKEGPSILRIQQVVRGDSAAYFCASSPTRDTGYGYTFGSGTRLTVV.

The J gene is TRBJ1-6, the V gene TRBV6-6; 7 bases match TRBD1. V was pared by 2 bases and J by 4 bases, with 5 bases of the junction left unmatched. The CDR3 length is 16 residues. CDR1 is MNHNY, CDR2 SVGAGI, per germline (reference sequence). The CDR3 sequence: CASSYPQTGYNSPLHF. CDR3 nucleotide sequence: TGTGCCAGCAGTTACCCCCAGACAGGGTATAATTCACCCCTCCACTTT.

The chain carries TRBV6-1 and TRBJ1-5; D gene ambiguous. The V end lost 1 base, the J end lost 4 bases, and 8 bases lay between the germline ends. This CDR3 is built from 14 residues. Germline V gene lookup returns CDR1 MNHNS and CDR2 SASEGT. The CDR3 loop reads CASSEVDFNQPQHF. The CDR3 DNA is TGTGCCAGCAGTGAAGTCGACTTTAATCAGCCCCAGCATTTT.

This clone was seen only a few times. The chain recombines TRBV2 with TRBJ1-5; weak D call: TRBD1 (6 bases). CDR3 length: 14 residues. Germline lookup yields CDR1 SNHLY and CDR2 FYNNEI. V lost 8 bases to trimming and J lost 3 bases, with 14 bases between them. The CDR3 loop reads CASSLTGPNQPQHF. The CDR3 bases are TGTGCCAGCTCTTTGACAGGACCCAATCAGCCCCAGCATTTT.

The chain is built from TRBV6-5 and TRBJ1-3; no reliable D call. Germline assignment: CDR1 MNHEY and CDR2 SVGAGI. This CDR3 has 15 amino acids. V was cut by 4 bases and J by 0 bases, with 10 bases left in between. CDR3 sequence (DNA): TGTGCCAGCAGTTCGCGGCGGAGCTCTGGAAACACCATATATTTT. It is translated as CASSSRRSSGNTIYF.

This chain connects TRBV6-1 to TRBJ1-1; D not resolved. Deletions cut 2 bases from V and 0 bases from J, with 10 bases between. This CDR3 spans 15 amino acids. Germline CDR1 and CDR2: MNHNS and SASEGT. CDR3 protein: CASSELRSMNTEAFF. Written as DNA, the CDR3 is TGTGCCAGCAGTGAACTCCGGTCCATGAACACTGAAGCTTTCTTT.

The chain joins TRBV10-1 to TRBJ2-3, with TRBD1 as a possible D gene (6 bases). The germline V gene encodes CDR1 WNHNN and CDR2 SYGVQD (reference sequence). V was cut by 2 bases and J by 2 bases, with 17 bases left in between. This CDR3 is built from 17 residues. CDR3 in amino acids: CASSELRDKAPTDTQYF. The CDR3 bases are TGCGCCAGCAGTGAGCTTCGGGACAAAGCCCCCACAGATACGCAGTATTTT.

This clone was seen only a few times. Written as DNA, the CDR3 is TGTGCCAGCAGCGTACAATCAGGGGCCTATGGCTACACCTTC. It yields the protein CASSVQSGAYGYTF. The V and J genes are TRBV9 and TRBJ1-2; a possible D gene is TRBD1 (6 bases). Germline loops: CDR1 SGDLS, CDR2 YYNGEE. The CDR3 is 14 residues long. V was clipped by 1 base and J by 4 bases, with 11 bases between them.

The rearrangement links TRBV3-1 (or the pseudogene TRBV3-2) to TRBJ2-2, with D unresolved. CDR1 is LGHDT, CDR2 YNNKEL, per germline (reference sequence). V was trimmed by 2 bases and J by 6 bases, leaving 10 bases between them. The CDR3 sequence is 14 residues long. In nucleotides, the CDR3 is TGTGCCAGCAGCCAAATCGTCGCGTCCGGGGAGCTGTTTTTT. It specifies CASSQIVASGELFF.

This clone was found once. V gene TRBV19 combines with J gene TRBJ1-4; TRBD1 aligns across 10 bases. Germline lookup yields CDR1 LNHDA and CDR2 SQIVND (reference sequence). This CDR3 has 16 residues. The J segment lost 8 bases and the V segment lost 4 bases, leaving 10 bases of the junction unmatched. CDR3 protein: CASSRRTGGRMEKLFF. The DNA of the CDR3 is TGTGCCAGTAGTAGGAGGACAGGGGGGCGGATGGAAAAACTGTTTTTT.

This chain connects TRBV3-1 (or the pseudogene TRBV3-2) to TRBJ2-7; TRBD1 matches 9 bases. The CDR3 runs to 15 residues. Trimming removed 3 bases from V and 3 bases from J; junction bases left unmatched: 6. Germline V gene data show CDR1 as LGHDT and CDR2 as YNNKEL (reference sequence). The CDR3, as DNA: TGTGCCAGCAGCCACCCCGGGACAGGGAACTACGAGCAGTACTTC. It specifies CASSHPGTGNYEQYF.

The chain employs TRBV5-4 and TRBJ2-7; tentative D call: TRBD1 (6 bases). This CDR3 comprises 15 residues. Trimming shortened V by 4 bases and J by 0 bases, and 14 bases separated the two germline ends. The germline V gene encodes CDR1 SGHNT and CDR2 YYREEE (reference sequence). CDR3 DNA sequence: TGTGCCAGCAGCCAGACAGGTTCAAGCTCCTACGAGCAGTACTTC. Translated, it gives CASSQTGSSSYEQYF. The full variable domain, with the rest looked up from reference TRBV5-4 and TRBJ2-7, is ETGVTQSPTHLIKTRGQQVTLRCSSQSGHNTVSWYQQALGQGPQFIFQYYREEENGRGNFPPRFSGLQFPNYSSELNVNALELDDSALYLCASSQTGSSSYEQYFGPGTRLTVT.

The rearrangement joins TRBV12-5 to TRBJ1-1; D might be TRBD1 (5 bases). The CDR3 is made up of 14 amino acids. The germline V gene encodes CDR1 LGHNT and CDR2 FRNRAP. The V end was cut by 2 bases, the J end by 6 bases, with 13 bases between. CDR3 amino acids: CASGLWGEGAEAFF. CDR3 DNA sequence: TGTGCTAGTGGTTTGTGGGGGGAAGGCGCTGAAGCTTTCTTT. Full variable domain (rest looked up from reference TRBV12-5 and TRBJ1-1): DARVTQTPRHKVTEMGQEVTMRCQPILGHNTVFWYRQTMMQGLELLAYFRNRAPLDDSGMPKDRFSAEMPDATLATLKIQPSEPRDSAVYFCASGLWGEGAEAFFGQGTRLTVV.